This T cell receptor gamma chain originates from a study of gamma-delta T cells after stem cell transplantation. The trim removed 0 bases at V and 9 bases at J, leaving 1 base unmatched. Germline CDR1 is EGSTGY and CDR2 is YDSYTSSV. CDR3 length: 12 amino acids. TCRdb re-identified clones in the RT-PCR reads via CATT. The sample contains about 1,200 gamma-chain clones, 16% of which appear only once. This clone has more than one count but fewer than ten. The clonotype originates from a human donor. It is not recorded whose cells these are; they may come from a transplant donor. What was sequenced was gamma-delta T cells. The V and J genes are TRGV4 and TRGJP2. CDR3 in DNA: TGTGCCACCTGGGATGGGAATTGGATCAAGACGTTT. It encodes CATWDGNWIKTF.